This T cell receptor beta chain was identified during a study of blood T cell repertoires in COVID-19. The data were produced by immunoSEQ multiplex PCR, yet TCRdb's version contains in-frame clones alone and is incomplete. The sample has 250,000 or so clones; about nine tenths are singletons. This receptor was obtained from a woman between 40 and 50 years old with acute COVID-19. The sequenced sample was PBMCs or T cells enriched from blood (not recorded which).

The CDR3 DNA follows: TGTGCCAGCAGCTCTTACGGTGGGCCTAATGAAAAACTGTTTTTT. Amino acid sequence: CASSSYGGPNEKLFF. The rearrangement uses TRBV11-2 and TRBJ1-4, with D unclear. CDR1 is SGHAT and CDR2 is FQNNGV in the germline V gene. V gave up 4 bases and J gave up 3 bases, with 12 bases separating them. The CDR3 contains 15 residues.